Sequencing of this T cell receptor (beta chain) was carried out in a study of blood T cell repertoires in COVID-19. In the study overall: Donors in the United States, Italy and Spain gave samples during acute or convalescent COVID-19. The cDNA or gDNA used as material had been derived from T cells, B-cell-depleted T cells, or PBMCs.

The authors' processing: Amplified reference gene primers provided the basis for estimating nucleated cell counts. Assay: immunoSEQ multiplex PCR; the TCRdb copy retains only in-frame clones and omits some. The DNA gave D and trimming, while V, J and clone size come from that table. Seen here are some 250,000 clones, around 84% observed once, and the top ten hold less than 5%. The CDR3 spans 16 residues. The junction had 10 bases not matched to a gene; V was cut back by 4 bases and J by 5 bases. Germline lookup yields CDR1 LGHDT and CDR2 YNNKEL (reference sequence). This sequence originates from a man between 60 and 75 years old with acute or convalescent COVID-19. The chain recombines TRBV3-1 (or the pseudogene TRBV3-2) with TRBJ2-5, with 10 nucleotides matching TRBD1. Sequencing input: peripheral blood. CDR3 sequence reads: CASSLRGTGERETQYF. The CDR3 region has the DNA TGTGCCAGCAGCCTGAGGGGGACAGGGGAACGGGAGACCCAGTACTTC.